A selection of T cell receptor beta chains follows, all from one sample in a study of cytomegalovirus exposure and HLA in healthy donors. The assay was immunoSEQ multiplex PCR, and TCRdb's table has in-frame clones only and misses some. The sample gives approximately 210,000 clones, roughly 81% of which show up once; 2.1% is in the top ten. The sample comprised PBMCs. The receptors shown here come from a woman aged 30 to 39 in good health and CMV-seropositive. Both conserved end residues are part of each CDR3. D genes are given only for firm matches. The size entry is marked missing in some rows and otherwise reads once, few, many or a size class.

v_gene	j_gene	d_gene	abundance	CDR3aa	CDR3nt
TRBV28	TRBJ2-7	TRBD2	NA	CASSTPGLVEQYF	TGTGCCAGCAGTACTCCGGGACTAGTGGAGCAGTACTTC
TRBV14	TRBJ1-1	NA	NA	CASSQARLTEAFF	TGTGCCAGCAGTCAGGCACGGCTGACTGAAGCTTTCTTT
TRBV10-3	TRBJ1-3	NA	NA	CAISVGRQAGNTIYF	TGTGCCATCAGTGTTGGTCGACAGGCTGGAAACACCATATATTTT
TRBV11-1	TRBJ2-1	TRBD1	few	CASSPTTGVRTYNEQFF	TGTGCCAGCAGCCCGACAACAGGGGTCCGGACCTACAATGAGCAGTTCTTC
TRBV30	TRBJ2-2	TRBD1	few	CAWLDRGVPGELFF	TGTGCCTGGTTGGACAGGGGGGTCCCCGGGGAGCTGTTTTTT
TRBV18	TRBJ2-7	TRBD1	NA	CASSRGLGQGSSYEQYF	TGTGCCAGCTCACGGGGTTTGGGACAGGGGAGCTCCTACGAGCAGTACTTC
TRBV4-1	TRBJ1-5	TRBD1	NA	CASSQAGGGNQPQHF	TGCGCCAGCAGCCAAGCAGGGGGCGGCAATCAGCCCCAGCATTTT
TRBV9	TRBJ1-1	NA	NA	CASSPQTDSKEAFF	TGTGCCAGCAGCCCCCAGACAGATTCCAAAGAAGCTTTCTTT
TRBV5-1	TRBJ2-1	TRBD2	NA	CASSLGAAGGEQFF	TGCGCCAGCAGCTTAGGCGCAGCGGGGGGTGAGCAGTTCTTC
TRBV7-9	TRBJ1-3	NA	NA	CASNRGSESGNTIYF	TGTGCCAGCAATCGCGGGTCCGAATCTGGAAACACCATATATTTT
TRBV11-3	TRBJ2-5	TRBD2	once	CASSLSGRGGRETQYF	TGTGCCAGCAGCTTAAGCGGACGGGGGGGTCGAGAGACCCAGTACTTC
TRBV4-2	TRBJ2-5	TRBD2	NA	CASSPQAGGPGETQYF	TGTGCCAGCAGCCCGCAAGCGGGGGGGCCTGGGGAGACCCAGTACTTC
TRBV7-6	TRBJ1-2	NA	NA	CASSPPTEASGGYTF	TGTGCCAGCAGCCCCCCAACCGAGGCCTCGGGAGGCTACACCTTC
TRBV6-5	TRBJ1-6	TRBD1	NA	CASSYSQGQGNSPLHF	TGTGCCAGCAGTTACTCGCAGGGACAGGGGAACTCACCCCTCCACTTT
TRBV18	TRBJ1-2	TRBD1	NA	CASSPSTGLTGDYGYTF	TGTGCCAGCTCACCATCAACTGGGCTGACAGGGGACTATGGCTACACCTTC
TRBV5-4	TRBJ2-5	TRBD1	NA	CASSSRDRGLGETQYF	TGTGCCAGCAGCTCTAGGGACAGGGGGTTAGGGGAGACCCAGTACTTC
TRBV6-1	TRBJ2-2	NA	NA	CASSEGRVDTGELFF	TGTGCCAGCAGTGAGGGCAGGGTGGACACCGGGGAGCTGTTTTTT
TRBV7-2	TRBJ2-3	TRBD2	NA	CASSSGLVYSDTQYF	TGTGCCAGCAGCTCGGGACTAGTTTACTCAGATACGCAGTATTTT
TRBV4-1	TRBJ1-1	NA	NA	CASSPGGSGWGNTEAFF	TGCGCCAGCAGCCCCGGAGGGTCAGGGTGGGGGAACACTGAAGCTTTCTTT
TRBV2	TRBJ2-1	TRBD2	NA	CASSGLAGSEQFF	TGTGCCAGCAGCGGACTAGCCGGGTCAGAGCAGTTCTTC
TRBV5-1	TRBJ1-6	NA	few	CASTGGDNSPLHF	TGCGCCAGCACCGGGGGTGACAATTCACCCCTCCACTTT
TRBV7-6	TRBJ1-1	NA	NA	CASSLARNTEAFF	TGTGCCAGCAGCTTAGCCAGGAACACTGAAGCTTTCTTT